This entry is about one TCR beta chain. Its antigen is unidentified. A much larger clone differs from this one at a single base, so this may be a read error. The same CDR3 can be traced to other DNA sequences in this sample. Method: immunoSEQ multiplex PCR; TCRdb's copy keeps in-frame clones and lacks some. The sample records about 2 million clones, around 95% being singletons. The record originates from a study of shared clonotypes between healthy human individuals. General study findings and limits: Naive subsets tended to show greater estimated richness than memory subsets. Some naive CD4 clonotypes, roughly 5%, turned up in common across several donors.

Adult Caucasians living in Nashville, Tennessee made up all of the donors. Germline V lookup: CDR1 SGHTA, CDR2 FQGNSA. V lost 6 bases to trimming and J lost 2 bases; unmatched junction nucleotides: 2. The CDR3 contains 13 residues. This TCR came from a young man in good health. The chain joins TRBV7-2 to TRBJ2-7, with 9 positions matching TRBD2. The sample comprised naive CD4+ T cells sorted from blood. Subset in this sample: CD45RA+ positively selected. In DNA, the CDR3 is TGTGCCAGCAGACCTAGCGGGACCTACGAGCAGTACTTC. Its protein product is CASRPSGTYEQYF. The whole variable domain, remainder taken from reference TRBV7-2 and TRBJ2-7, is GAGVSQSPSNKVTEKGKDVELRCDPISGHTALYWYRQSLGQGLEFLIYFQGNSAPDKSGLPSDRFSAERTGGSVSTLTIQRTQQEDSAVYLCASRPSGTYEQYFGPGTRLTVT.